This is a list of T cell receptor beta chains from one sample in a study of blood T cell repertoires in COVID-19. Using immunoSEQ multiplex PCR, the repertoire was profiled, and TCRdb retains in-frame clones only, with some absent. Found here are hundreds of thousands of clones, around 89% of them singletons; the top ten hold over 0.2%. Sequencing was carried out using peripheral blood. Source of these receptors: a woman aged 18 to 35 with acute or convalescent COVID-19. CDR3s include the opening cysteine and the closing phenylalanine or tryptophan. The D gene is left open where the match is weak. Expanded clones are given a class, and other clones once, few, many or no size at all.

clone_size	v_call	j_call	d_call	cdr3_aa	cdr3_nt
once	TRBV19	TRBJ1-1	TRBD1	CASSKGTGVGLFGTEAFF	TGTGCCAGTAGTAAAGGGACAGGGGTCGGTTTATTTGGCACTGAAGCTTTCTTT
.	TRBV12-3/TRBV12-4	TRBJ1-2	.	CASSSTGWEGYTF	TGTGCCAGCAGTTCTACAGGTTGGGAAGGCTACACCTTC
.	TRBV11-3	TRBJ2-3	.	CASSPTPGYTDTQYF	TGTGCCAGCAGCCCTACACCGGGATACACAGATACGCAGTATTTT
.	TRBV13	TRBJ2-3	.	CASSQWGVSLTDTQYF	TGTGCCAGCAGCCAGTGGGGGGTTTCGTTGACAGATACGCAGTATTTT
.	TRBV21-1	TRBJ2-7	.	CASSTRGHSQALPRATSSEQYF	TGTGCCAGCAGCACCAGAGGCCACTCACAGGCCCTCCCCCGCGCCACTTCCTCCGAGCAGTACTTC
.	TRBV4-1	TRBJ1-1	.	CASSHYTEAFF	TGCGCCAGCAGCCACTACACTGAAGCTTTCTTT
.	TRBV3-1/TRBV3-2	TRBJ1-4	.	CASSQGAGGEKLFF	TGTGCCAGCAGCCAAGGGGCGGGGGGTGAAAAACTGTTTTTT
.	TRBV7-6	TRBJ2-7	TRBD2	CATSLAGGDLYEQYF	TGTGCCACGTCCCTGGCGGGGGGGGATCTCTACGAGCAGTACTTC
.	TRBV29-1	TRBJ2-1	TRBD1	CSGTGTGVTNEQFF	TGCAGCGGAACGGGGACAGGGGTTACAAATGAGCAGTTCTTC
.	TRBV21-1	TRBJ2-1	.	CASSSLAGGNEQFF	TGTGCCAGCAGCTCCCTCGCGGGGGGGAATGAGCAGTTCTTC
.	TRBV7-2	TRBJ1-1	.	CASSLVAGMNTEAFF	TGTGCCAGCAGCTTAGTGGCAGGAATGAACACTGAAGCTTTCTTT
.	TRBV2	TRBJ1-5	.	CASSGQTLNQPQHF	TGTGCCAGCAGTGGACAAACCCTTAATCAGCCCCAGCATTTT
.	TRBV3-1/TRBV3-2	TRBJ2-7	.	CASNYEGSSYEQYF	TGTGCCAGCAACTATGAGGGCTCCTCCTACGAGCAGTACTTC
.	TRBV7-8	TRBJ1-5	TRBD1	CASSLEGDREGQPQHF	TGTGCCAGCAGCTTAGAGGGGGACAGGGAGGGTCAGCCCCAGCATTTT
.	TRBV7-2	TRBJ1-4	.	CASSPRRSFKGSNEKLFF	TGTGCCAGCAGCCCCCGTCGGAGTTTTAAGGGGTCTAATGAAAAACTGTTTTTT
.	TRBV5-5	TRBJ1-5	TRBD1	CASSLATGANLQPQHF	TGTGCCAGCAGCTTGGCGACAGGGGCTAATCTTCAGCCCCAGCATTTT
.	TRBV11-2	TRBJ1-1	TRBD1	CATSDRGRVETEAFF	TGTGCCACTTCTGACAGGGGGCGAGTTGAGACTGAAGCTTTCTTT
.	TRBV5-1	TRBJ2-3	.	CASKALQATDTQYF	TGCGCCAGCAAAGCTCTCCAGGCCACAGATACGCAGTATTTT
.	TRBV9	TRBJ2-7	.	CASSSGYEQYF	TGTGCCAGCAGCTCGGGGTACGAGCAGTACTTC
.	TRBV7-9	TRBJ1-1	.	CASSLTRQNTEAFF	TGTGCCAGCAGCTTAACCCGACAGAACACTGAAGCTTTCTTT
.	TRBV7-2	TRBJ1-3	.	CASSLGLTGNTIYF	TGTGCCAGCAGCTTAGGACTTACTGGAAACACCATATATTTT
.	TRBV4-3	TRBJ1-1	.	CASSQVSVGSPEAFF	TGCGCCAGCAGCCAAGTATCGGTGGGTAGCCCTGAAGCTTTCTTT
.	TRBV7-9	TRBJ2-3	.	CASSLAPQGGDHTDTQYF	TGTGCCAGCAGCTTAGCCCCACAGGGGGGGGACCACACAGATACGCAGTATTTT
.	TRBV13	TRBJ2-7	.	CASSARVHEQYF	TGTGCCAGCAGCGCCCGGGTGCACGAGCAGTACTTC
.	TRBV7-9	TRBJ2-3	TRBD2	CASTLLGKRGLDTQYF	TGTGCCAGCACCCTCTTAGGGAAGCGGGGGCTTGATACGCAGTATTTT
once	TRBV7-6	TRBJ1-1	.	CASSPDLGGYTEAFF	TGTGCCAGCAGCCCCGATCTGGGGGGATACACTGAAGCTTTCTTT
.	TRBV5-6	TRBJ2-2	TRBD2	CASSLDPSGGDTGELFF	TGTGCCAGCAGCTTGGACCCTAGCGGGGGGGACACCGGGGAGCTGTTTTTT
.	TRBV30	TRBJ1-1	.	CALANTEAFF	TGTGCCTTGGCCAACACTGAAGCTTTCTTT
.	TRBV7-2	TRBJ2-1	TRBD2	CASSWTSGLAGGGDEQFF	TGTGCCAGCAGCTGGACTTCGGGACTAGCGGGGGGAGGGGATGAGCAGTTCTTC
few	TRBV5-1	TRBJ1-1	.	CASSPMGGGTEAFF	TGCGCCAGCAGCCCTATGGGGGGAGGGACTGAAGCTTTCTTT
.	TRBV29-1	TRBJ2-1	.	CSAGSGPSNEQFF	TGCAGCGCCGGTAGCGGCCCCTCCAATGAGCAGTTCTTC
.	TRBV7-3	TRBJ1-2	.	CASSFGALNYGYTF	TGTGCCAGCAGCTTTGGGGCGTTAAACTATGGCTACACCTTC
.	TRBV4-2	TRBJ1-5	TRBD1	CASSQVQGAGQPQHF	TGTGCCAGCAGCCAAGTACAGGGGGCCGGTCAGCCCCAGCATTTT
.	TRBV4-1	TRBJ1-1	TRBD1	CASSQGGQYTEAFF	TGCGCCAGCAGCCAAGGGGGACAGTACACTGAAGCTTTCTTT
.	TRBV5-1	TRBJ2-3	TRBD1	CASSLPRDREGGDTQYF	TGCGCCAGCAGCTTGCCTCGGGACAGGGAGGGAGGAGATACGCAGTATTTT
.	TRBV4-3	TRBJ2-2	.	CASSQDLTGIGELFF	TGCGCCAGCAGCCAAGATCTGACAGGAATCGGGGAGCTGTTTTTT